The rows below give T cell receptor beta chains drawn from one sample of a study of T cell responses to AZD1222 COVID-19 vaccine. Method: immunoSEQ multiplex PCR; TCRdb's copy keeps in-frame clones and lacks some. The sample includes about 110,000 clones, 87% seen only once; the top ten take about 4.5%. Sequenced here: peripheral blood, sampled on day 0 of AZD1222 vaccination. These receptors all stem from an adult in good health. The CDR3 runs from the conserved cysteine through the conserved F or W. The D gene is left open where the match is weak. The listing skips clone size in some rows; elsewhere it reads once, few, many or a size class.

J gene,clone size,D gene,CDR3 length,V gene,CDR3 DNA,CDR3 protein
TRBJ1-2,NA,NA,14,TRBV11-2,TGTGCCAGCAGCTTATTCGGTCGTCCGAAGGGCTACACCTTC,CASSLFGRPKGYTF
TRBJ2-1,NA,NA,15,TRBV2,TGTGCCAGCAGTGAAGTTCTTACGGTAGTCTATGAGCAGTTCTTC,CASSEVLTVVYEQFF
TRBJ2-2,NA,NA,15,TRBV7-3,TGTGCCAGCAGCCCTACGGACATATACACCGGGGAGCTGTTTTTT,CASSPTDIYTGELFF
TRBJ2-7,NA,NA,15,TRBV7-2,TGTGCCAGCAGCTTTCCGCGGCAGTGGGCCTACGAGCAGTACTTC,CASSFPRQWAYEQYF
TRBJ2-1,NA,NA,15,TRBV27,TGTGCCAGCACCCACCCGGCGAAATACTACAATGAGCAGTTCTTC,CASTHPAKYYNEQFF
TRBJ2-7,NA,NA,18,TRBV19,TGTGCCAGTAGTAATCCCCGAGGGTCAGGGACCAGCTCCTACGAGCAGTACTTC,CASSNPRGSGTSSYEQYF
TRBJ2-5,NA,NA,14,TRBV5-4,TGTGCCAGCAGCCTCGACAGTTCCGGAGAGACCCAGTACTTC,CASSLDSSGETQYF
TRBJ2-7,NA,TRBD1,13,TRBV5-1,TGCGCCAGCAGCTCAAAACAGGGGGTCGAGCAGTACTTC,CASSSKQGVEQYF
TRBJ1-5,NA,NA,13,TRBV5-6,TGTGCCAGCAGCTTATGGCCCAATCAGCCCCAGCATTTT,CASSLWPNQPQHF
TRBJ1-6,NA,NA,16,TRBV7-9,TGTGCCAGCAGCCCTGGGAGTTACTCCTATAATTCACCCCTCCACTTT,CASSPGSYSYNSPLHF
TRBJ2-3,NA,NA,14,TRBV7-2,TGTGCCAGCAGCTCAAGACTAGTCCCAGATACGCAGTATTTT,CASSSRLVPDTQYF
TRBJ2-7,NA,NA,16,TRBV5-4,TGTGCCAGCAGCTCATACCAGGGATATGGAGGCTACGAGCAGTACTTC,CASSSYQGYGGYEQYF
TRBJ2-5,NA,NA,12,TRBV2,TGTGCCAGCGCAGCGTACCAAGAGACCCAGTACTTC,CASAAYQETQYF
TRBJ2-5,NA,TRBD2,17,TRBV5-1,TGCGCCAGCAGCTTGGCCCAGCTAGCGGGTAACCAAGAGACCCAGTACTTC,CASSLAQLAGNQETQYF
TRBJ1-6,NA,NA,14,TRBV7-9,TGTGCCAGCAGCCCCCAGGTCAGGGGAGCCCCCCTCCACTTT,CASSPQVRGAPLHF
TRBJ2-3,NA,TRBD1,16,TRBV7-9,TGTGCCAGCAGCATTATCGGGACAGGGGGCACAGATACGCAGTATTTT,CASSIIGTGGTDTQYF
TRBJ2-1,NA,NA,18,TRBV4-1,TGCGCCAGCAGCCAGTTTGCCCCGGGACACCCGCAGGACAATGAGCAGTTCTTC,CASSQFAPGHPQDNEQFF
TRBJ1-2,NA,NA,13,TRBV6-5,TGTGCCAGCAGTTACCTCCCCTGGTGGAGCTACACCTTC,CASSYLPWWSYTF
TRBJ1-2,NA,NA,16,TRBV3-1/TRBV3-2,TGTGCCAGCAGCCAGACAACCTCGGGTGGTGGGTACGGCTACACCTTC,CASSQTTSGGGYGYTF
TRBJ2-7,few,TRBD1,15,TRBV30,TGTGCCTCCTCGTGGGGGGACAGGGCAACCTACGAGCAGTACTTC,CASSWGDRATYEQYF
TRBJ1-6,NA,NA,12,TRBV12-3/TRBV12-4,TGTGCCAGCAGTACCCATTCTTCACCCCTCCACTTT,CASSTHSSPLHF
TRBJ2-1,NA,TRBD2,17,TRBV4-3,TGCGCCAGCAGCCTAGGGCCCGGGCGGGAGGCCTACAATGAGCAGTTCTTC,CASSLGPGREAYNEQFF
TRBJ2-7,NA,TRBD2,13,TRBV30,TGTGCCTCGCGGGCTAGCGGGTCCTACGAGCAGTACTTC,CASRASGSYEQYF
TRBJ1-1,NA,TRBD1,14,TRBV6-5,TGTGCCAGCAGTCCCGGGACAGGGGTGACTGAAGCTTTCTTT,CASSPGTGVTEAFF
TRBJ1-1,NA,NA,16,TRBV9,TGTGCCAGCAGCGTTGGAGGGCAGGGGTTGAACACTGAAGCTTTCTTT,CASSVGGQGLNTEAFF
TRBJ2-2,once,NA,16,TRBV5-4,TGTGCCAGCAGCACGGACCCCACGGCGAACACCGGGGAGCTGTTTTTT,CASSTDPTANTGELFF
TRBJ1-5,NA,TRBD1,18,TRBV19,TGTGCCAGTAGTATAGATCGGAACAGGGGATTAGGCAATCAGCCCCAGCATTTT,CASSIDRNRGLGNQPQHF
TRBJ1-5,NA,NA,15,TRBV6-5,TGTGCCAGCAGGGGGGGACCGCAAAGCAATCAGCCCCAGCATTTT,CASRGGPQSNQPQHF
TRBJ1-2,NA,NA,14,TRBV6-5,TGTGCCAGCATCGGGGGGGGCACAAGCTATGGCTACACCTTC,CASIGGGTSYGYTF
TRBJ2-6,NA,NA,18,TRBV12-5,TGTGCTAGTGGTTTCGACAGGGCGAGCGGGACTGGGGCCAACGTCCTGACTTTC,CASGFDRASGTGANVLTF
TRBJ2-5,NA,TRBD2,16,TRBV25-1,TGTGCCAGCAGTGTCCGGACTAGCGGGAGTGGGGAGACCCAGTACTTC,CASSVRTSGSGETQYF
TRBJ1-1,NA,TRBD1,15,TRBV18,TGTGCCAGCTCACCACAAGAGGGGGCGAGGACTGAAGCTTTCTTT,CASSPQEGARTEAFF
TRBJ2-2,NA,NA,13,TRBV29-1,TGCAGCGTTGAACGGGGGTGGACCGGGGAGCTGTTTTTT,CSVERGWTGELFF
TRBJ2-5,NA,NA,12,TRBV2,TGTGCCAGCACCCTACCCGGAGGCGACCAGTACTTC,CASTLPGGDQYF
TRBJ2-1,NA,NA,17,TRBV9,TGTGCCAGCAGCGTGACCTCAGGACTACCGTCCTACAATGAGCAGTTCTTC,CASSVTSGLPSYNEQFF
TRBJ1-2,NA,NA,15,TRBV4-3,TGCGCCAGCAGCCAAGCAGGGCTAGCTAACTATGGCTACACCTTC,CASSQAGLANYGYTF
TRBJ1-1,NA,NA,11,TRBV2,TGTGCCGGGCACAGGGACGGTGAAGCTTTCTTT,CAGHRDGEAFF
TRBJ1-3,NA,NA,18,TRBV4-2,TGTGCCAGCAGCCAAGATCCGGCAGGCCCTTATACTGGAAACACCATATATTTT,CASSQDPAGPYTGNTIYF
TRBJ1-2,once,TRBD1,14,TRBV30,TGTGGACTTAAACAGGGGGCCTGGTACTATGGCTACACCTTC,CGLKQGAWYYGYTF
TRBJ2-6,NA,NA,18,TRBV16,TGTGCCAGCAGCCAATCGGTTGGCAGAAGCTCTGGGGCCAACGTCCTGACTTTC,CASSQSVGRSSGANVLTF
TRBJ1-1,NA,NA,13,TRBV28,TGTGCCAGCAGCCTCCAACTGAACACTGAAGCTTTCTTT,CASSLQLNTEAFF
TRBJ2-2,NA,TRBD1,15,TRBV5-1,TGCGCCAGCAGCTATCCGGGACAGGAGACCGGGGAGCTGTTTTTT,CASSYPGQETGELFF